These 27 T cell receptor beta chains were sequenced from one sample in a study of Ad26.COV2.S vaccination and SARS-CoV-2 variants. The sample's treatment: approximately 18 received Ad26.COV2.S at low or high dose, single or two shots; a few received placebo; per-sample allocation not given. Vaccine and placebo recipients were sampled on day 63 after the first injection. Sequencing was performed with immunoSEQ multiplex PCR; in TCRdb, only in-frame clones are kept and a portion is missing. This table holds about 350,000 clones, less than 90% found once. The source material was peripheral blood, sampled in a trial of Ad26.COV2.S vaccine versus placebo. These receptors came from a person aged 18 to 59 who received the Ad26.COV2.S COVID-19 vaccine or a placebo.

V is TRBV5-4 and J is TRBJ1-6, with a weak D call TRBD1 (5 bases). V lost 0 bases and J 7 bases, leaving 8 bases between the germline ends. The CDR3 has 14 residues. The germline V gene has CDR1 SGHNT and CDR2 YYREEE (reference sequence). This CDR3 is CASSLGQKNSPLHF. The DNA of the CDR3 is TGTGCCAGCAGCTTGGGACAGAAGAATTCACCCCTCCACTTT. The complete variable domain, with remaining parts taken from reference TRBV5-4 and TRBJ1-6, reads ETGVTQSPTHLIKTRGQQVTLRCSSQSGHNTVSWYQQALGQGPQFIFQYYREEENGRGNFPPRFSGLQFPNYSSELNVNALELDDSALYLCASSLGQKNSPLHFGNGTRLTVT.

This chain links TRBV9 with TRBJ1-5, with D possibly being TRBD1 (6 bases). Germline V gene data show CDR1 as SGDLS and CDR2 as YYNGEE. The CDR3 has 15 amino acids. The ends were cut back, 0 bases at V and 1 base at J, with 8 bases in the middle. The CDR3 DNA sequence: TGTGCCAGCAGCGTAGCAGGGGAGAGCAATCAGCCCCAGCATTTT. Encoded protein: CASSVAGESNQPQHF.

The chain links TRBV25-1 to TRBJ2-5; 12 positions agree with TRBD2. This CDR3 is 16 amino acids long. Trimming cost V 3 bases and J 6 bases; bases outside gene matches: 8. Germline CDR1 and CDR2: MGHDK and SYGVNS. Here the CDR3 DNA reads TGTGCCAGCAGTGATGTGGCTAGCGGGAGGGGAAAGACCCAGTACTTC. This codes for CASSDVASGRGKTQYF.

This clone has just one count. This chain joins TRBV19 and TRBJ2-1; 12 nucleotides align to TRBD1. The CDR3 loop spans 15 amino acids. V shed 5 bases and J 5 bases; nucleotides not matched to a gene: 4. Germline values: CDR1 LNHDA, CDR2 SQIVND (reference sequence). CDR3 nucleotide sequence: TGTGCCAGTAGTCCGGGACAGGGGGCGGACAATGAGCAGTTCTTC. Encoded protein: CASSPGQGADNEQFF.

This chain links TRBV4-1 with TRBJ1-2; D may be TRBD1 (6 bases). The V gene lost 1 base and the J gene lost 4 bases, with 13 bases spanning the gap. The CDR3 runs to 15 residues. The germline V gene has CDR1 MGHRA and CDR2 YSYEKL. Written as DNA, the CDR3 is TGCGCCAGCAGCCAAGGGACAGCACAAATCTATGGCTACACCTTC. It codes for CASSQGTAQIYGYTF.

The chain is built from TRBV4-3 and TRBJ1-5; D unresolved. The germline V gene has CDR1 LGHNA and CDR2 YSLEER. V shed 6 bases and J shed 0 bases, with 12 bases lying between them. The CDR3 sequence is 15 residues long. The CDR3 reads CASRHSENSNQPQHF. The CDR3 region has the DNA TGCGCCAGCAGACATTCCGAAAATAGCAATCAGCCCCAGCATTTT.

The chain recombines TRBV11-3 with TRBJ1-1; no definite D call. Trimming cost V 0 bases and J 4 bases, with 9 bases left between them. Germline V gives CDR1 SGHNT, CDR2 YENEEA. The CDR3 spans 14 residues. The CDR3 spells CASSLEGQSTEAFF. The CDR3 bases are TGTGCCAGCAGCTTAGAAGGGCAGAGCACTGAAGCTTTCTTT.

This clone came up a few times. The rearrangement joins TRBV4-3 to TRBJ2-1; 10 bases line up with TRBD1. The trim removed 4 bases at V and 4 bases at J, leaving 7 bases unmatched. The CDR3 runs to 16 residues. Per the germline V gene, CDR1 is LGHNA and CDR2 is YSLEER. The CDR3: CASSRSTGGDYNEQFF. For the CDR3, the DNA is TGCGCCAGCAGCCGCTCGACAGGGGGCGATTACAATGAGCAGTTCTTC.

The CDR3 loop is CASRPGGALPYGYTF. CDR3 sequence (DNA): TGTGCCAGCAGACCTGGGGGGGCCCTCCCCTATGGCTACACCTTC. V gene TRBV6-5 combines with J gene TRBJ1-2; possible D gene TRBD1, 6 bases. The V and J ends lost 6 bases and 4 bases respectively, with 18 bases between them. The CDR3 length is 15 residues. Germline values: CDR1 MNHEY, CDR2 SVGAGI.

The chain uses TRBV7-9 and TRBJ1-2, with D possibly matching TRBD1 (6 bases). Between the trimmed V and J ends, which lost 1 base and 10 bases, there was a span of 19 bases. The CDR3 has 15 amino acids. The V gene's germline CDR1 is SEHNR and CDR2 FQNEAQ (reference sequence). In DNA, the CDR3 is TGTGCCAGCAGCTTAGTAGAACACAGGGTTGTTCTCTACACCTTC. The encoded protein is CASSLVEHRVVLYTF.

The chain recombines TRBV4-3 with TRBJ2-6, with D possibly being TRBD1 (6 bases). The CDR3 contains 17 residues. CDR1 and CDR2 (germline): LGHNA, YSLEER. V was clipped by 3 bases and J by 4 bases, with 16 bases between them. The CDR3 is CASSQQPTGSGANVLTF. The CDR3 bases are TGCGCCAGCAGCCAGCAACCCACAGGGTCCGGGGCCAACGTCCTGACTTTC.

Only a few counts were recorded for this clone. The sample contains more than one DNA sequence encoding this CDR3. The chain employs TRBV12-3 or TRBV12-4 and TRBJ2-7; D gene uncertain. The ends were cut back, 4 bases at V and 6 bases at J, with 7 bases in the middle. This CDR3 comprises 11 residues. The CDR3, as DNA: TGTGCCAGCAGTTCGGGTGGCGAGCAGTACTTC. Its translation: CASSSGGEQYF.

V is TRBV5-6 and J is TRBJ1-1; D remains unclear. This CDR3 contains 12 residues. Trimming shortened V by 4 bases and J by 8 bases, and 12 bases separated the two germline ends. CDR1 and CDR2 from the germline V gene are SGHDT and YYEEEE. The chain's CDR3 is CASSLPLGEAFF. The CDR3 coding sequence is TGTGCCAGCAGCCTACCCTTAGGAGAAGCTTTCTTT.

This rearrangement joins TRBV2 to TRBJ1-3, with TRBD1 as a possible D gene (6 bases). The V gene's germline CDR1 is SNHLY and CDR2 FYNNEI. V lost 0 bases and J 4 bases, leaving 25 bases between the germline ends. CDR3 length: 20 residues. The DNA of the CDR3 is TGTGCCAGCAGTGAAGCGAGGTATAGGGCGACAGGACCGGGAGGAAACACCATATATTTT. It specifies CASSEARYRATGPGGNTIYF.

This clone showed up just a few times. This rearrangement joins TRBV5-8 to TRBJ1-5; D unresolved. The ends were cut back, 0 bases at V and 6 bases at J, with 4 bases in the middle. Germline V CDR1 and CDR2: SGHTS, YDEGEE. This CDR3 has 12 residues. CDR3 DNA sequence: TGTGCCAGCAGCTTGGGGTCTCAGCCCCAGCATTTT. It specifies CASSLGSQPQHF.

Concerning this clone itself: The identical CDR3 is also encoded by other nucleotide sequences in the sample. The chain has TRBV7-8 and TRBJ1-2, with D perhaps matching TRBD1 (5 bases). The CDR3 covers 13 residues. The ends were cut back, 5 bases at V and 1 base at J, with 8 bases in the middle. Germline CDR1 SGHVS, CDR2 FQNEAQ. Here the CDR3 DNA reads TGTGCCAGCAGCCCTGACAGTAACTATGGCTACACCTTC. Amino acid sequence: CASSPDSNYGYTF.

The V and J genes are TRBV7-3 and TRBJ2-2; D is perhaps TRBD1 (6 bases). This CDR3 comprises 15 residues. Trimming took 3 bases from V and 5 from J, leaving 13 bases between them. CDR1 and CDR2 from the germline V gene are SGHTA and FQGTGA. The CDR3 nucleotides are TGTGCCAGCAGCTTTGGGACACCGGCAACCGGGGAGCTGTTTTTT. Residues: CASSFGTPATGELFF.

The genes are TRBV28 and TRBJ2-3; 7 bases are a match to TRBD2. This CDR3 comprises 16 residues. CDR1 and CDR2 (germline): MDHEN, SYDVKM. V lost 1 base and J lost 0; bases outside the gene matches: 4. CDR3 DNA: TGTGCCAGCAGTTTATTAGCGGGTGCTAGCACAGATACGCAGTATTTT. Encoded protein: CASSLLAGASTDTQYF.

This clone was recorded once. The chain has TRBV20-1 and TRBJ2-5; D is uncertain. V was clipped by 8 bases and J by 4 bases, with 8 bases between them. Per the germline V gene, CDR1 is DFQATT and CDR2 is SNEGSKA (reference sequence). The CDR3 has 10 residues. The CDR3 nucleotides read TGCAGTTCTGGGTTAGAGACCCAGTACTTC. Protein product: CSSGLETQYF.

Here the CDR3 DNA reads TGTGCCAGCAGAGTCAGGGGATGGAGGTCGAACACTGAAGCTTTCTTT. Translation: CASRVRGWRSNTEAFF. The chain links TRBV5-8 to TRBJ1-1, with D possibly TRBD1 on 6 matching bases. V was cut by 5 bases and J by 1 base, with 18 bases left in between. Germline-derived CDR1 and CDR2 are SGHTS and YDEGEE. This CDR3 has 16 amino acids.

Worth noting for this clone: The same CDR3 arises from other DNA sequences in this sample as well. The rearrangement uses TRBV5-1 and TRBJ2-5, with D possibly being TRBD2 (6 bases). The germline gives CDR1 SGHRS, CDR2 YFSETQ. Deletions cut 5 bases from V and 1 base from J, with 9 bases between. There are 13 residues in the CDR3. The CDR3 DNA follows: TGCGCCAGCAGTGGGGACTCCCAAGAGACCCAGTACTTC. This gives the protein CASSGDSQETQYF.

The V and J genes are TRBV27 and TRBJ1-2; D gene uncertain. Trimming stripped 5 bases from V and 4 bases from J, with 14 bases between. The germline V gene has CDR1 MNHEY and CDR2 SMNVEV (reference sequence). This CDR3 region has 14 residues. The chain's CDR3 is CASSPSGVPYGYTF. The CDR3 region has the DNA TGTGCCAGCAGTCCCTCCGGGGTCCCCTATGGCTACACCTTC.

The chain links TRBV7-7 to TRBJ1-3; no reliable D call. Germline V gene sequence: CDR1 SSHAT, CDR2 FNYEAQ (reference sequence). The CDR3 runs to 16 residues. V lost 5 bases, J lost 0 bases, and 14 bases lay in between. The CDR3 spells CASSPGSYRSGNTIYF. CDR3 DNA sequence: TGTGCCAGCAGCCCCGGGTCCTATCGCTCTGGAAACACCATATATTTT.

This chain uses TRBV5-1 with TRBJ1-1; 8 nucleotides align to TRBD1. V shed 4 bases, J shed 5 bases, and the junction held 13 bases outside the gene matches. This CDR3 has 16 amino acids. Germline CDR1 SGHRS, CDR2 YFSETQ. CDR3 residues: CASSLQGAPYGTEAFF. CDR3 coding DNA: TGCGCCAGCAGCCTTCAGGGGGCGCCTTATGGGACTGAAGCTTTCTTT.

V gene TRBV20-1 combines with J gene TRBJ2-5; D unclear. CDR3 length: 11 amino acids. Germline V gene sequence: CDR1 DFQATT, CDR2 SNEGSKA (reference sequence). Trimming cost V 3 bases and J 4 bases, with 6 bases left between them. The CDR3 sequence is CSASIGETQYF. CDR3 sequence (DNA): TGCAGTGCTAGTATCGGAGAGACCCAGTACTTC.

The table lists this clone with a few counts. J is TRBJ2-2 and V is TRBV11-3; no firm D call. CDR1 is SGHNT, CDR2 YENEEA, per germline. The CDR3 is made up of 16 amino acids. Deletions cut 2 bases from V and 0 bases from J, with 10 bases between. CDR3 sequence (DNA): TGTGCCAGCAGCTTATTGGATGGGGCGAACACCGGGGAGCTGTTTTTT. This translates into CASSLLDGANTGELFF.

The chain carries TRBV7-3 and TRBJ2-3; TRBD1 is a possible D gene (6 bases). V was trimmed by 4 bases and J by 5 bases, leaving 10 bases between them. This CDR3 has 13 amino acids. The germline gives CDR1 SGHTA, CDR2 FQGTGA. CDR3 in DNA: TGTGCCAGCAGCTCCACAGGGATAGATACGCAGTATTTT. Encoded protein: CASSSTGIDTQYF.